This T cell receptor (beta chain) stems from a study of Graves' ophthalmopathy and Graves' hyperthyroidism. Per germline, CDR1 KGHDR and CDR2 SFDVKD. The ends were cut back, 6 bases at V and 4 bases at J, with 15 bases in the middle. The CDR3 consists of 15 residues. Amplifying from RNA transcripts, the study obtained TCR beta CDR3 regions. In the first round, RT-PCR was carried out with HTBI primers, and a multiplex PCR formed the second round. TCRdb re-called the multiplex PCR reads through MiXCR, storing one row per CDR3 protein. The top ten clones hold 8% to 10% of a sample with approximately 480,000 distinct CDR3 sequences, around 14% of them seen once.

The chain combines TRBV24-1 with TRBJ1-5; D is perhaps TRBD1 (5 bases). Sequencing input: blood. The TCR sequence derives from a woman in her 30s with Graves' ophthalmopathy. The CDR3 DNA is TGTGCCACCAGTCAAGGGGACCGAGGTAATCAGCCCCAGCATTTT. This codes for CATSQGDRGNQPQHF.